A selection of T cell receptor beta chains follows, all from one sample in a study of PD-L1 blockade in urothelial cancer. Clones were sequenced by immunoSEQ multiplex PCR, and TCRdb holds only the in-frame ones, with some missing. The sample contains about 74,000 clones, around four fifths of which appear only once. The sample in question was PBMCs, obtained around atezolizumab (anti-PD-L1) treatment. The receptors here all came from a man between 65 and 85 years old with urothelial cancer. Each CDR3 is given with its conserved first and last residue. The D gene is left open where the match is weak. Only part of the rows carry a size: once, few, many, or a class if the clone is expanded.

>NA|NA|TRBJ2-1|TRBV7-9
TGTGCCAGCAGCCCCATCGGACAGCTAGGCAATGAGCAGTTCTTC
CASSPIGQLGNEQFF
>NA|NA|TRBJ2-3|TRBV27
TGTGCCAGCTCAGTTTCTCCAGATACGCAGTATTTT
CASSVSPDTQYF
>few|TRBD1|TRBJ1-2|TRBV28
TGTGCCAGCAGTCCCCGCGACAGGGGCTATGGCTACACCTTC
CASSPRDRGYGYTF
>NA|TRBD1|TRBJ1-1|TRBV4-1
TGCGCCAGCAGCCAAGATCGCCTACAGGGGGTGACTGAAGCTTTCTTT
CASSQDRLQGVTEAFF
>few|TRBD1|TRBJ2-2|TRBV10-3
TGTGCCATCAGTGAGACAGGGGGCACCGGGGAGCTGTTTTTT
CAISETGGTGELFF
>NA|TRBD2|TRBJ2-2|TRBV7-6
TGTGCCAGCAGCTCCGGGACTAGCGGGAGGACCGGGAAGCTGTTTTTT
CASSSGTSGRTGKLFF
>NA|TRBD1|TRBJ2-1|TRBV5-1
TGCGCCAGCAGCCATATCACAGGGGACAATGAGCAGTTCTTC
CASSHITGDNEQFF
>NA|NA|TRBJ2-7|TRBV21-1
TGTGCCAGCGTTCCGAGGGGGACGGAGGACGAGCAGTACTTC
CASVPRGTEDEQYF
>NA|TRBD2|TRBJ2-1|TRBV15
TGTGCCACCAGCAGAGATCGTTGGGCTAGCGGGAGGGATGAGCAGTTCTTC
CATSRDRWASGRDEQFF
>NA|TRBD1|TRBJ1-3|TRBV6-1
TGTGCCAGTTCGCAGACAGGGTTGGGAAACACCATATATTTT
CASSQTGLGNTIYF
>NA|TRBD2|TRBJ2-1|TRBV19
TGTGCCAGTAGCCGACTAGCGGGGGCCGCCTCGTACAATGAGCAGTTCTTC
CASSRLAGAASYNEQFF
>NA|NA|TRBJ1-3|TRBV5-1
TGCGCCAGCAGCTTTGGCGGAGTAGAGGCGGGAAACACCATATATTTT
CASSFGGVEAGNTIYF
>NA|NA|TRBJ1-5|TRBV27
TGTGCCAGCAGTTCGAAAGGAGGTAGCAATCAGCCCCAGCATTTT
CASSSKGGSNQPQHF
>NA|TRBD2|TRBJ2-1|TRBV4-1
TGCGCCAGCAGCCAAGGAACCGGGAGGGCGTTCTTC
CASSQGTGRAFF
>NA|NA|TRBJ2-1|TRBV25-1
TGTGCCAGCGGGCCCCTTGGGGGCTTCTACAATGAGCAGTTCTTC
CASGPLGGFYNEQFF
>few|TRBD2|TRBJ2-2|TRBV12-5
TGTGCTAGTGGTTGGGGGGCTGGCGGGGGGACCACCGGGGAGCTGTTTTTT
CASGWGAGGGTTGELFF
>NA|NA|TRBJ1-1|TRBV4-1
TGCGCCAGCAGCCAAGAAAAGCGGGATCGGACTGAAGCTTTCTTT
CASSQEKRDRTEAFF
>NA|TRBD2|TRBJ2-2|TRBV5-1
TGCGCCAGCAGCTTCAGTAGCGGGACGAACACCGGGGAGCTGTTTTTT
CASSFSSGTNTGELFF
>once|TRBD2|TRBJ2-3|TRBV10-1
TGCGCCAGCAAGCTAGCGGGAGGGGTCTTAGGGTCTTATTTT
CASKLAGGVLGSYF
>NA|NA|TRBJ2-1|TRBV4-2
TGTGCCAGCAGCTGGACAGGCGGGAACAATGAGCAGTTCTTC
CASSWTGGNNEQFF
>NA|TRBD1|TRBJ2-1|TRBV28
TGTGCCAGCAGTTCACAGGGGGCGCAGCGCAGGGGCAATGAGCAGTTCTTC
CASSSQGAQRRGNEQFF
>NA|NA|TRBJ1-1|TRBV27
TGTGCCAGCACCCCACAGGGAAACACTGAAGCTTTCTTT
CASTPQGNTEAFF